This T cell receptor beta chain was identified during a study of T cell responses to AZD1222 COVID-19 vaccine. The assay was immunoSEQ multiplex PCR, and TCRdb's table has in-frame clones only and misses some. The table shows about 140,000 clones, with roughly 86% occurring only once. The CDR3 sequence is 15 residues long. V lost 7 bases and J lost 3, with 18 bases in between. Looked up from germline, CDR1 is SNHLY and CDR2 is FYNNEI. J is TRBJ1-2 and V is TRBV2, with unresolved D. The sequences come from peripheral blood, collected 28 days after the second AZD1222 dose. The origin of this receptor is an adult who received the AZD1222 COVID-19 vaccine. CDR3 loop: CASTLNPFGDYGYTF. In DNA form, the CDR3 reads TGTGCCAGCACCCTGAACCCCTTCGGGGACTATGGCTACACCTTC.